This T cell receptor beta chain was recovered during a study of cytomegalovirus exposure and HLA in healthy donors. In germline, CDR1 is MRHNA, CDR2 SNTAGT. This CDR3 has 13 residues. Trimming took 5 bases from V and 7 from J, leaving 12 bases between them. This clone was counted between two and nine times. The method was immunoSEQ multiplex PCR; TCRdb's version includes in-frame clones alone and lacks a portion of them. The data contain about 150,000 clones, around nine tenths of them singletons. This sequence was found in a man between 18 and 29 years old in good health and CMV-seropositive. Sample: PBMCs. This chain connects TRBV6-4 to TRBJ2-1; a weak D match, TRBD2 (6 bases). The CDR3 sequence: CASSRGYRNEQFF. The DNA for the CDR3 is TGTGCCAGCAGTCGGGGGTATCGGAATGAGCAGTTCTTC.